Listed here are 29 T cell receptor beta chains from one sample, sequenced in a study of T cell clusters in autoimmune cytopenias. One tube held mixed TRB-A and TRB-B primer pools for touch-down PCR. From the multiplex PCR reads, TCRdb lists one entry per CDR3 protein and no DNA. This listing includes about 4,100 distinct CDR3 sequences. Some 38,000 genome equivalents of blood DNA were amplified for TRB. These sequences were also reported in another study, on T cell repertoires in aging, cancer and after chemotherapy.

Sequences were obtained from peripheral blood. These TCRs come from a human donor in good health.

This clonotype is classed as medium-sized by frequency. This chain joins TRBV18 and TRBJ2-3. The germline V gene encodes CDR1 KGHSH and CDR2 LQKENI. The length of the CDR3 is 12 residues. CDR3 region: CASSPNTDTQYF. Combining the CDR3 with reference TRBV18 and TRBJ2-3 gives the whole variable domain NAGVMQNPRHLVRRRGQEARLRCSPMKGHSHVYWYRQLPEEGLKFMVYLQKENIIDESGMPKERFSAEFPKEGPSILRIQQVVRGDSAAYFCASSPNTDTQYFGPGTRLTVL.

The chain combines TRBV20-1 with TRBJ2-5; TCRdb selects TRBD1, and the lack of DNA leaves this call unchecked. Germline-derived CDR1 and CDR2 are DFQATT and SNEGSKA (reference sequence). The CDR3 is made up of 15 amino acids. This chain's CDR3 is CSAILPPTSRETQYF.

This sequence joins TRBV20-1 and TRBJ1-5; TCRdb's D call of TRBD1 is untestable without DNA. Germline V gene sequence: CDR1 DFQATT, CDR2 SNEGSKA (reference sequence). The CDR3 has 13 residues. CDR3 amino acids: CSASRGEGQPQHF.

This clonotype is deemed medium-sized by its frequency. This sequence joins TRBV20-1 and TRBJ1-4; TCRdb names TRBD1, which stays unverified in the absence of DNA. Germline V lookup: CDR1 DFQATT, CDR2 SNEGSKA (reference sequence). This CDR3 is 17 amino acids long. CDR3 residues: CSARDPGPGQGGEKLFF.

This clonotype is classed as medium-sized (0.01 to 0.1%) by frequency. V gene TRBV19 combines with J gene TRBJ2-7; TCRdb reports TRBD1, a call that lacks DNA to check it against. This CDR3 is built from 12 residues. Germline V CDR1 and CDR2: LNHDA, SQIVND (reference sequence). The CDR3 protein is CASRGDNYEQYF.

According to its frequency, this clonotype is medium-sized. The chain recombines TRBV6-1 with TRBJ2-2; TCRdb's D gene call, TRBD2, goes unchecked for lack of DNA. The CDR3 runs 13 residues. The germline gives CDR1 MNHNS, CDR2 SASEGT. CDR3 loop: CASAGLNTGELFF.

This clonotype ranks as medium-sized (0.01 to 0.1%) in terms of frequency. The chain combines TRBV19 with TRBJ1-5. The CDR3 runs to 16 residues. CDR1 and CDR2 from the germline V gene are LNHDA and SQIVND (reference sequence). The CDR3 reads CASSKGRQGGNQPQHF. Based on the CDR3 plus reference TRBV19 and TRBJ1-5, the full variable domain is DGGITQSPKYLFRKEGQNVTLSCEQNLNHDAMYWYRQDPGQGLRLIYYSQIVNDFQKGDIAEGYSVSREKKESFPLTVTSAQKNPTAFYLCASSKGRQGGNQPQHFGDGTRLSIL.

By frequency, this clonotype registers medium-sized (0.01 to 0.1%). The rearrangement links TRBV15 to TRBJ1-1; the TCRdb call, TRBD1, lacks DNA for checking. The CDR3 covers 16 residues. CDR1 is LNHNV, CDR2 YYDKDF, per germline (reference sequence). This CDR3 is CATSRDWGVLNTEAFF.

The chain has TRBV6-2 or TRBV6-3 and TRBJ1-2; checking the TCRdb D call of TRBD1 is not possible without DNA. Looked up from germline, CDR1 is MNHEY and CDR2 is SVGEGT. CDR3 size: 15 residues. Here the CDR3 reads CASSITASTGSGYTF.

The chain has TRBV20-1 and TRBJ2-7; the TRBD1 assignment by TCRdb is unverifiable without DNA. This CDR3 has 12 residues. Germline V gives CDR1 DFQATT, CDR2 SNEGSKA (reference sequence). CDR3 loop: CSATGADYEQYF.

The chain carries TRBV5-6 and TRBJ1-5. The CDR3 is 16 residues long. Germline V gives CDR1 SGHDT, CDR2 YYEEEE. The chain's CDR3 is CASSRVGDNSNQPQHF.

In terms of frequency, this clonotype is medium-sized. The chain employs TRBV18 and TRBJ2-1; the TCRdb D gene call, TRBD1, has no DNA to confirm it. There are 14 residues in the CDR3. The germline V gene has CDR1 KGHSH and CDR2 LQKENI. Here the CDR3 reads CASSPAAWGGEQFF.

The CDR3 region is CASSLGQGTEAFF. This chain links TRBV14 with TRBJ1-1; as DNA is missing, the TRBD1 call by TCRdb cannot be tested. The V gene's germline CDR1 is SGHDN and CDR2 FVKESK. The CDR3 length is 13 residues.

Frequency places this clonotype as medium-sized. The chain employs TRBV5-1 and TRBJ2-3. The CDR3 runs to 13 residues. CDR1 and CDR2 from the germline V gene are SGHRS and YFSETQ. CDR3 amino acids: CASSKTLPDTQYF.

By frequency, this clonotype is medium-sized (0.01 to 0.1%). The CDR3 spells CSVDGSGVDGYTF. V and J are TRBV29-1 and TRBJ1-2; TCRdb outputs TRBD1, but without DNA this stays unchecked. CDR1 is SQVTM, CDR2 ANQGSEA, per germline. This CDR3 region has 13 residues.

This chain links TRBV28 with TRBJ1-4; TCRdb returns TRBD1, unconfirmable since there is no DNA. Germline V gives CDR1 MDHEN, CDR2 SYDVKM. This CDR3 region has 14 residues. Here the CDR3 reads CATSLGGSNEKLFF. Full variable domain (outside the CDR3, taken from reference TRBV28 and TRBJ1-4): DVKVTQSSRYLVKRTGEKVFLECVQDMDHENMFWYRQDPGLGLRLIYFSYDVKMKEKGDIPEGYSVSREKKERFSLILESASTNQTSMYLCATSLGGSNEKLFFGSGTQLSVL.

The rearrangement uses TRBV27 and TRBJ2-2; as DNA is missing, the TRBD2 call by TCRdb cannot be tested. This CDR3 has 16 residues. Germline values: CDR1 MNHEY, CDR2 SMNVEV (reference sequence). The CDR3 loop is CAISEFGVTGAGELFF.

The chain combines TRBV6-2 or TRBV6-3 with TRBJ2-3; no DNA is available, so the TRBD2 call from TCRdb remains unchecked. Germline values: CDR1 MNHEY, CDR2 SVGEGT. The CDR3 consists of 19 residues. CDR3 amino acids: CASRLSTSSGGILTDTQYF.

This clonotype is called medium-sized based on its frequency. Here the CDR3 reads CASSPEFHEQYF. V usage is TRBV6-6 and J usage is TRBJ2-7. CDR1 is MNHNY, CDR2 SVGAGI, per germline (reference sequence). The CDR3 loop spans 12 amino acids.

This clonotype is deemed medium-sized by its frequency. The chain carries TRBV5-6 and TRBJ1-2; TCRdb's D gene call, TRBD1, goes unchecked for lack of DNA. CDR1 is SGHDT, CDR2 YYEEEE, per germline. This CDR3 region has 14 residues. The CDR3 spells CASNPGQKNYGYTF.

Frequency places this clonotype as medium-sized (0.01 to 0.1%). The rearrangement links TRBV5-6 to TRBJ2-1; TCRdb lists TRBD2, though no DNA is available to test this call. The CDR3 has 16 residues. Germline V gene sequence: CDR1 SGHDT, CDR2 YYEEEE. The CDR3: CASILLDGTSYNEQFF.

In terms of frequency, this clonotype is medium-sized. The chain links TRBV18 to TRBJ2-3; the D gene TCRdb calls, TRBD2, cannot be checked with no DNA. The V gene's germline CDR1 is KGHSH and CDR2 LQKENI. The CDR3 covers 19 residues. CDR3 loop: CASSPTQSRLAGTTDTQYF.

According to its frequency, this clonotype is medium-sized. The chain recombines TRBV19 with TRBJ1-1; checking the TCRdb D call of TRBD1 is not possible without DNA. Germline V gene data show CDR1 as LNHDA and CDR2 as SQIVND (reference sequence). The CDR3 is 17 amino acids. CDR3: CASSIERQGIMNTEAFF. Looking up the rest from reference TRBV19 and TRBJ1-1 gives the full variable domain: DGGITQSPKYLFRKEGQNVTLSCEQNLNHDAMYWYRQDPGQGLRLIYYSQIVNDFQKGDIAEGYSVSREKKESFPLTVTSAQKNPTAFYLCASSIERQGIMNTEAFFGQGTRLTVV.

The rearrangement uses TRBV11-2 and TRBJ2-1. Per germline, CDR1 SGHAT and CDR2 FQNNGV. The CDR3 consists of 16 residues. Here the CDR3 reads CASSLTAGGSYNEQFF.

This clonotype is labeled medium-sized based on frequency. CDR3 protein: CASSSGGAETQYF. This rearrangement joins TRBV5-5 to TRBJ2-5; TCRdb's D call of TRBD1 is untestable without DNA. Germline assignment: CDR1 SGHKS and CDR2 YYEKEE (reference sequence). The CDR3 contains 13 residues.

The genes are TRBV27 and TRBJ1-1; the TRBD1 assignment by TCRdb is unverifiable without DNA. Per germline, CDR1 MNHEY and CDR2 SMNVEV (reference sequence). The CDR3 is made up of 13 amino acids. The CDR3 spells CASADRGGTEAFF.

This clonotype counts as medium-sized by frequency. The V call is TRBV30, the J call TRBJ1-4. The CDR3 is 12 amino acids. Germline CDR1 GTSNPN, CDR2 SVGIG (reference sequence). The CDR3 is CAWSVLREKLFF.

This clonotype counts as medium-sized (0.01 to 0.1%) by frequency. The genes are TRBV19 and TRBJ1-5. The germline V gene encodes CDR1 LNHDA and CDR2 SQIVND (reference sequence). The length of the CDR3 is 16 residues. The chain's CDR3 is CASNKVGGTSNQPQHF.

This clonotype registers medium-sized by frequency. The chain recombines TRBV12-3 or TRBV12-4 with TRBJ2-2; absent DNA, TCRdb's TRBD2 call cannot be checked. The CDR3 is 14 amino acids. The CDR3: CASSKRGGTGELFF.